Sequencing of this T cell receptor beta chain was carried out in a study of T cells in Graves' hyperthyroidism and ophthalmopathy. The study included ophthalmopathy patients with Clinical Activity Score at least 3, NOSPECS grade at least 4 and duration under 3 months. Diagnoses rested on clinical symptoms, serum thyroxine and TRAb, thyroid ultrasound and orbital computed tomography. Whole-study results and caveats: Blood also carried most thyroid clonotypes expanded above 0.001. Ophthalmopathy was distinguished from stable hyperthyroidism by 13 V-J signatures.

V gave up 5 bases and J gave up 3 bases, with 10 bases separating them. The CDR3 loop spans 13 amino acids. CDR1 and CDR2 (germline): SGHTA, FQGNSA. The table lists this clonotype with many counts. Its antigen is not identified. Amplified regions were TCR beta CDR3 sequences from RNA transcripts. The HTBI primer set served for first-round RT-PCR of the TCR CDR3. One entry per CDR3 protein results from TCRdb running MiXCR on the multiplex PCR reads. The profile shows about 380,000 distinct CDR3 sequences, approximately 17% of them singletons. V and J are TRBV7-2 and TRBJ1-1, with a possible D match to TRBD1 (5 bases). The TCR originated in a young man with Graves' ophthalmopathy. Sequenced material: blood. This chain's CDR3 is CASSRRVDTEAFF. The CDR3 DNA follows: TGTGCCAGCAGCCGCAGGGTAGACACTGAAGCTTTCTTT.